The 2 T cell receptor beta chains listed next were all sequenced from one sample in a study of beta chain features in type 1 diabetes. Study findings and constraints: TCRB CDR3 length was moderately but significantly reduced in all four CD4+ subsets of Type 1 diabetes patients.

Antigens of these TCRs are unknown. Every bit of the isolated RNA underwent reverse transcription, so sequencing read expressed TCRB transcripts. Profiling relied on immunoSEQ multiplex PCR, and the TCRdb table lists in-frame clones only, not all of them. The sample has 330,000 or so clones, approximately 12% seen once. Material: naive CD4+ T cells from blood. These receptor sequences come from a woman younger than 30 with type 1 diabetes.

The chain links TRBV5-1 to TRBJ2-2; 11 bases match TRBD2. The V gene end was trimmed by 2 bases and the J gene end by 1 base; junction bases not matched to a gene: 1. Germline V CDR1 and CDR2: SGHRS, YFSETQ. CDR3 length: 16 amino acids. CDR3 sequence: CASSLLAGVNTGELFF. The CDR3 DNA sequence: TGCGCCAGCAGCTTACTAGCGGGAGTGAACACCGGGGAGCTGTTTTTT.

The chain is built from TRBV7-9 and TRBJ1-1; D possibly corresponds to TRBD1 (6 bases). The CDR3 is made up of 16 amino acids. Deletions cut 1 base from V and 1 base from J, with 13 bases between. The V gene's germline CDR1 is SEHNR and CDR2 FQNEAQ (reference sequence). CDR3 protein: CASSLVAGGRNTEAFF. The CDR3 region has the DNA TGTGCCAGCAGCTTAGTTGCGGGGGGCAGGAACACTGAAGCTTTCTTT. Combining the CDR3 with reference TRBV7-9 and TRBJ1-1 gives the whole variable domain DTGVSQNPRHKITKRGQNVTFRCDPISEHNRLYWYRQTLGQGPEFLTYFQNEAQLEKSRLLSDRFSAERPKGSFSTLEIQRTEQGDSAMYLCASSLVAGGRNTEAFFGQGTRLTVV.